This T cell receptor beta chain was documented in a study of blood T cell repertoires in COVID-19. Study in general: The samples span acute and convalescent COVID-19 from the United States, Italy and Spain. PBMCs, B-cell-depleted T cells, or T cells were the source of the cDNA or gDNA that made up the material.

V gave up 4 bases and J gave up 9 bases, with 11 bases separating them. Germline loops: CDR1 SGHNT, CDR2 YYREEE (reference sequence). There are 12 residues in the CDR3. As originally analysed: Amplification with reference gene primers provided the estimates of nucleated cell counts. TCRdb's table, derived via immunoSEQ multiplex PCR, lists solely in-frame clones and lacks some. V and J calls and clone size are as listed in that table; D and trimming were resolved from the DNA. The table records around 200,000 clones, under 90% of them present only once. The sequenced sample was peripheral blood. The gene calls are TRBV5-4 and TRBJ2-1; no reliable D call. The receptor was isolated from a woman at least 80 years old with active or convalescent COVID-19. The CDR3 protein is CASSIDMGEQFF. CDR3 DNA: TGTGCCAGCAGCATAGACATGGGTGAGCAGTTCTTC.